These 21 T cell receptor beta chains originate from one sample sequenced in a study of T cell responses to AZD1222 COVID-19 vaccine. Some clones are missing from TCRdb's copy, which holds only in-frame ones; the method was immunoSEQ multiplex PCR. The sample lists some 120,000 clones; 90% were seen once. Sample: peripheral blood, taken on day 0 of AZD1222 vaccination. The receptor set was obtained from an adult in good health.

CDR3 amino acids: CASSPAPTGELFF. The CDR3 nucleotides read TGTGCCAGCAGTCCGGCACCGACCGGGGAGCTGTTTTTT. The V and J genes are TRBV28 and TRBJ2-2; D call uncertain. Trimming removed 5 bases from V and 5 bases from J, with 9 bases in between. From germline, CDR1 is MDHEN and CDR2 SYDVKM. The CDR3 totals 13 residues. Variable domain in full (rest from reference TRBV28 and TRBJ2-2): DVKVTQSSRYLVKRTGEKVFLECVQDMDHENMFWYRQDPGLGLRLIYFSYDVKMKEKGDIPEGYSVSREKKERFSLILESASTNQTSMYLCASSPAPTGELFFGEGSRLTVL.

The V and J genes are TRBV9 and TRBJ1-4; D is possibly TRBD1 (5 bases). The ends were cut back, 5 bases at V and 5 bases at J, with 19 bases in the middle. Germline values: CDR1 SGDLS, CDR2 YYNGEE. The CDR3 is made up of 16 amino acids. CDR3 DNA: TGTGCCAGCAGTACCCACGAAGGGGCCTCAAATGAAAAACTGTTTTTT. It is translated as CASSTHEGASNEKLFF.

The chain joins TRBV20-1 to TRBJ2-1; a possible D gene is TRBD2 (5 bases). Germline V lookup: CDR1 DFQATT, CDR2 SNEGSKA (reference sequence). V was trimmed by 3 bases and J by 4 bases, leaving 16 bases between them. The length of the CDR3 is 15 residues. Here the CDR3 DNA reads TGCAGTGCTAGTCTGTTGGGTGGCGGGTACAATGAGCAGTTCTTC. This codes for CSASLLGGGYNEQFF.

This clone came up once. This sequence joins TRBV4-1 and TRBJ1-4; TRBD1 matches 7 bases. J lost 5 bases, V lost 1 base, and 4 bases had no gene match. The CDR3 consists of 15 residues. The germline CDR1 and CDR2 sequences are MGHRA and YSYEKL. CDR3 DNA sequence: TGCGCCAGCAGCCAAGTAGGGACAGAGAATGAAAAACTGTTTTTT. Translating it yields CASSQVGTENEKLFF.

The chain has TRBV5-1 and TRBJ2-3, with 7 bases identical to TRBD1. V lost 4 bases, J lost 5 bases, and 10 bases stayed unmatched. Per the germline V gene, CDR1 is SGHRS and CDR2 is YFSETQ. The CDR3 spans 15 residues. CDR3 loop: CASSRERGRGDTQYF. The DNA of the CDR3 is TGCGCCAGCAGCCGCGAGAGGGGGCGAGGAGATACGCAGTATTTT.

This clone was counted once. The chain combines TRBV27 with TRBJ2-7; a weak D match, TRBD1 (5 bases). The V gene's germline CDR1 is MNHEY and CDR2 SMNVEV (reference sequence). The CDR3 contains 14 residues. V was shortened by 6 bases and J by 2 bases, with 14 bases between the two germline ends. In nucleotides, the CDR3 is TGTGCCAGCAGGCCGGTGTCAGGGCCCTACGAGCAGTACTTC. Its translation is CASRPVSGPYEQYF.

The rearrangement links TRBV24-1 to TRBJ1-1, with D possibly matching TRBD1 (5 bases). V was pared by 6 bases and J by 0 bases, with 10 bases between. Germline loops: CDR1 KGHDR, CDR2 SFDVKD. There are 14 residues in the CDR3. Here the CDR3 reads CATSPGTMNTEAFF. The CDR3 DNA follows: TGTGCCACCAGTCCGGGGACCATGAACACTGAAGCTTTCTTT.

This chain links TRBV20-1 with TRBJ1-2; D is unresolved. The germline V gene encodes CDR1 DFQATT and CDR2 SNEGSKA (reference sequence). The CDR3 spans 13 residues. Trimming left V 3 bases short and J 4 bases short, with 12 bases between. The CDR3 reads CSASYEGGYGYTF. The CDR3 region has the DNA TGCAGTGCTAGTTATGAGGGAGGCTATGGCTACACCTTC.

The rearrangement links TRBV14 to TRBJ2-2, with D tentatively TRBD2 (7 bases). There are 16 residues in the CDR3. Germline V CDR1 and CDR2: SGHDN, FVKESK. V dropped 4 bases and J dropped 2 bases, with 14 bases sitting between them. The CDR3 region has the DNA TGTGCCAGCAGCCGAGCCAGCGGGACAAACACCGGGGAGCTGTTTTTT. Translating it yields CASSRASGTNTGELFF.

The chain uses TRBV28 and TRBJ1-2; the D gene is possibly TRBD1 (5 bases). CDR1 is MDHEN, CDR2 SYDVKM, per germline. The CDR3 is 15 amino acids. V was cut by 3 bases and J by 4 bases, with 15 bases left in between. CDR3 region: CASSFLAGPFYGYTF. DNA of the CDR3: TGTGCCAGCAGTTTTCTAGCAGGGCCTTTCTATGGCTACACCTTC.

V usage is TRBV5-1 and J usage is TRBJ2-1; unclear D gene. CDR3 length: 12 amino acids. V was trimmed by 4 bases and J by 5 bases, leaving 7 bases between them. The V gene's germline CDR1 is SGHRS and CDR2 YFSETQ. The CDR3: CASSLGHNEQFF. The CDR3 DNA sequence: TGCGCCAGCAGCCTCGGACACAATGAGCAGTTCTTC.

The chain carries TRBV7-8 and TRBJ2-7, with 10 nucleotides matching TRBD1. With 5 bases clipped from V and 3 bases from J, the junction kept 7 bases outside the gene matches. Germline V gives CDR1 SGHVS, CDR2 FQNEAQ. The CDR3 is 15 amino acids. The CDR3 loop is CASSPDRGLNYEQYF. CDR3 bases: TGTGCCAGCAGCCCAGACAGGGGGCTCAACTACGAGCAGTACTTC.

The rearrangement uses TRBV19 and TRBJ1-1; perhaps TRBD1 as D (6 bases). Germline values: CDR1 LNHDA, CDR2 SQIVND (reference sequence). Trimming took 8 bases from V and 1 from J, leaving 17 bases between them. The CDR3 is 15 residues long. The DNA of the CDR3 is TGTGCCAGTGGGTGGGAAGCAGGGGCGAACACTGAAGCTTTCTTT. Its translation is CASGWEAGANTEAFF.

The chain recombines TRBV9 with TRBJ2-2; D gene ambiguous. The CDR3 loop spans 15 amino acids. V was shortened by 0 bases and J by 4 bases, with 10 bases between the two germline ends. Germline V gene lookup returns CDR1 SGDLS and CDR2 YYNGEE. The CDR3 is CASSVVPEVTGELFF. The CDR3 DNA follows: TGTGCCAGCAGCGTAGTCCCAGAGGTCACCGGGGAGCTGTTTTTT. The complete variable domain, with remaining parts taken from reference TRBV9 and TRBJ2-2, reads DSGVTQTPKHLITATGQRVTLRCSPRSGDLSVYWYQQSLDQGLQFLIQYYNGEERAKGNILERFSAQQFPDLHSELNLSSLELGDSALYFCASSVVPEVTGELFFGEGSRLTVL.

V and J are TRBV15 and TRBJ1-4; 9 bases fit TRBD1. Losses at the gene ends were 1 base for V and 7 bases for J; bases not matched to a gene: 4. Germline V gene lookup returns CDR1 LNHNV and CDR2 YYDKDF (reference sequence). The CDR3 runs to 15 residues. For the CDR3, the DNA is TGTGCCACCAGCAGAGTAGGGACAGGGTCTGAAAAACTGTTTTTT. Amino acid sequence: CATSRVGTGSEKLFF.

The chain joins TRBV5-1 to TRBJ2-2, with 13 bases that match TRBD2. Germline loops: CDR1 SGHRS, CDR2 YFSETQ. The CDR3 has 15 residues. V dropped 4 bases and J dropped 6; count of bases not matched to a gene: 3. CDR3 residues: CASSQTSGRAGELFF. Here the CDR3 DNA reads TGCGCCAGCAGCCAAACTAGCGGGAGGGCCGGGGAGCTGTTTTTT.

The gene calls are TRBV9 and TRBJ1-2; 7 bases are a match to TRBD1. Trimming took 5 bases from V and 4 from J; bases not matched to a gene: 2. The CDR3 extends over 12 amino acids. Germline V lookup: CDR1 SGDLS, CDR2 YYNGEE. This chain's CDR3 is CASRDRVYGYTF. As DNA, the CDR3 is TGTGCCAGCAGAGACAGGGTCTATGGCTACACCTTC.

This chain uses TRBV25-1 with TRBJ1-3; no definite D call. In germline, CDR1 is MGHDK, CDR2 SYGVNS. Between the trimmed V and J ends, which lost 4 bases and 0 bases, there was a span of 7 bases. The CDR3 runs 14 residues. CDR3 bases: TGTGCCAGCAGTGGCCTCGCCTCTGGAAACACCATATATTTT. This encodes CASSGLASGNTIYF.

This clone came up a few times. The chain has TRBV6-2 or TRBV6-3 and TRBJ2-1; 10 bases map to TRBD2. V was pared by 6 bases and J by 2 bases, with 7 bases of the junction left unmatched. The CDR3 is made up of 16 amino acids. Germline CDR1 and CDR2: MNHEY and SVGEGT. CDR3: CASSAKSGRAYNEQFF. DNA for the CDR3: TGTGCCAGCAGCGCAAAAAGCGGGAGGGCCTACAATGAGCAGTTCTTC.

The chain combines TRBV5-1 with TRBJ1-5; D not resolved. The length of the CDR3 is 14 residues. Trimming removed 2 bases from V and 2 bases from J, with 8 bases in between. Looked up from germline, CDR1 is SGHRS and CDR2 is YFSETQ. Here the CDR3 DNA reads TGCGCCAGCAGCTTAGACGGGGGCAATCAGCCCCAGCATTTT. It is translated as CASSLDGGNQPQHF.

The rearrangement links TRBV28 to TRBJ2-7, with 9 bases identical to TRBD2. The CDR3 contains 14 residues. Looked up from germline, CDR1 is MDHEN and CDR2 is SYDVKM. The V segment lost 6 bases and the J segment 2 bases; nucleotides outside the gene matches: 5. CDR3 bases: TGTGCCAGCAGGGAATGGACTAGCGCCTACGAGCAGTACTTC. Its translation is CASREWTSAYEQYF.